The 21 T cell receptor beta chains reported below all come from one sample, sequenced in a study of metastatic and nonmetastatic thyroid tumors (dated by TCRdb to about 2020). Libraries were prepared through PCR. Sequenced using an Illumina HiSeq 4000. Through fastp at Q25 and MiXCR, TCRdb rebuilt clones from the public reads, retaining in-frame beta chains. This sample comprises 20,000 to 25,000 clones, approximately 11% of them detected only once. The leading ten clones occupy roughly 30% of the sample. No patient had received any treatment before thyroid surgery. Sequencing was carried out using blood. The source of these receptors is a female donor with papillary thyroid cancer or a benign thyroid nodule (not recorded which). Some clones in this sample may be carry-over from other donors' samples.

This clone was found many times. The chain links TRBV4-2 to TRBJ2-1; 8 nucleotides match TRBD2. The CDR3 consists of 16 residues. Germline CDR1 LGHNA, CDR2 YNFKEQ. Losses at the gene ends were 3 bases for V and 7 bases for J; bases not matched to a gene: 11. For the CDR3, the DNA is TGTGCCAGCAGCCATGAACTAGCGGTTTTTGGGAATGAGCAGTTCTTC. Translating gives CASSHELAVFGNEQFF.

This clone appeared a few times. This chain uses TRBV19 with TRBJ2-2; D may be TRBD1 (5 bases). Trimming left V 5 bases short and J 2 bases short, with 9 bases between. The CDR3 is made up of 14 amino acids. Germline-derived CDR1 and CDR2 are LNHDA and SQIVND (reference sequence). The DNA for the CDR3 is TGTGCCAGTAGTCCAAGGGGAAACACCGGGGAGCTGTTTTTT. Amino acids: CASSPRGNTGELFF.

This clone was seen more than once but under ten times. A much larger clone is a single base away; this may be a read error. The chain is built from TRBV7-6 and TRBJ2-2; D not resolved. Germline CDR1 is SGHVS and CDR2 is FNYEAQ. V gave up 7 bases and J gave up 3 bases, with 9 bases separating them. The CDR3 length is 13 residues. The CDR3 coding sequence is TGTGCCAGCAACTTGGGGTACACCGGGGAGCTGTTTTTT. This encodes CASNLGYTGELFF.

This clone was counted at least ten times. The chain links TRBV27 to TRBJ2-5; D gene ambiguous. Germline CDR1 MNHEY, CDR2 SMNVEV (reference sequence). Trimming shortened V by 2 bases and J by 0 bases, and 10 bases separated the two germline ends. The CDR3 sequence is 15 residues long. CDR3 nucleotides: TGTGCCAGCAGTTTAAAGCAGCAGTACCAAGAGACCCAGTACTTC. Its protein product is CASSLKQQYQETQYF.

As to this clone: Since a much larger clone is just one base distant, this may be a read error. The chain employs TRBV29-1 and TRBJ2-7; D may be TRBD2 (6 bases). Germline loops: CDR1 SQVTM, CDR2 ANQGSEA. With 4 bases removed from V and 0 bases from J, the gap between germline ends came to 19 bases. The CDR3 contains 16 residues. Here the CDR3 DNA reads TGCAGCGTTGTCCCCGGGGTATCGGGAGACTCCTACGAGCAGTACTTC. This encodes CSVVPGVSGDSYEQYF.

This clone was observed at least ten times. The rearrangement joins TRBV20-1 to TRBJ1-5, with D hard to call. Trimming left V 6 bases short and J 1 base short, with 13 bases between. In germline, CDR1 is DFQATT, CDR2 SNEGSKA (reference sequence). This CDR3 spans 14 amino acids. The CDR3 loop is CSALLSGSNQPQHF. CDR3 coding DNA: TGCAGTGCCTTGTTAAGTGGGAGCAATCAGCCCCAGCATTTT.

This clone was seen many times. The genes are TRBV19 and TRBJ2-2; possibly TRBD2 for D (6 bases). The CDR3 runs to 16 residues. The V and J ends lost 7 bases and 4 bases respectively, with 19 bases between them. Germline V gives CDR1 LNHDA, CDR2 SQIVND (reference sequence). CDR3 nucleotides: TGTGCCAGTACCGACGGGGGTAAAGAGATCACCGGGGAGCTGTTTTTT. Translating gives CASTDGGKEITGELFF.

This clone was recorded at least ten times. CDR3 amino acids: CAISPKGDTEAFF. The CDR3 DNA is TGTGCCATCAGTCCAAAGGGGGACACTGAAGCTTTCTTT. The chain has TRBV10-3 and TRBJ1-1; weak D call: TRBD1 (6 bases). The germline V gene encodes CDR1 ENHRY and CDR2 SYGVKD. Between the trimmed V and J ends, which lost 5 bases and 3 bases, there was a span of 10 bases. CDR3 length: 13 residues.

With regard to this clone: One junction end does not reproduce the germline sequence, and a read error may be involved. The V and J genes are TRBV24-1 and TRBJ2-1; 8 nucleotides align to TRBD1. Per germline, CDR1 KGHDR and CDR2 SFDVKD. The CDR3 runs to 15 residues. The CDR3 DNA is TGTGCCACGAGTGCCGCGGGACAGGTATACAATGAGCAGCTCTTC. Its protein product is CATSAAGQVYNEQLF.

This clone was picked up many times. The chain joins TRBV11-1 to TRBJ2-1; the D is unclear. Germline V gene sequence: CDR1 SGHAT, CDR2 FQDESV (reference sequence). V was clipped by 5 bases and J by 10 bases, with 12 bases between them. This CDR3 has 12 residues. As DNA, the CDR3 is TGTGCCAGCAGCCCCGACGGTACGGAGCAGTTCTTC. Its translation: CASSPDGTEQFF. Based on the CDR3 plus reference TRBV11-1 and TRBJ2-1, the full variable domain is EAEVAQSPRYKITEKSQAVAFWCDPISGHATLYWYRQILGQGPELLVQFQDESVVDDSQLPKDRFSAERLKGVDSTLKIQPAELGDSAMYLCASSPDGTEQFFGPGTRLTVL.

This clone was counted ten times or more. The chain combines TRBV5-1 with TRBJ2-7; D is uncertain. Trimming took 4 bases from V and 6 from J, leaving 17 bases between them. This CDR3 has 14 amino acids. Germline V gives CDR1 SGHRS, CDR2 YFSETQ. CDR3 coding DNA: TGCGCCAGCAGCCCCGTATTAGCTACCATCGAGCAGTACTTC. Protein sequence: CASSPVLATIEQYF.

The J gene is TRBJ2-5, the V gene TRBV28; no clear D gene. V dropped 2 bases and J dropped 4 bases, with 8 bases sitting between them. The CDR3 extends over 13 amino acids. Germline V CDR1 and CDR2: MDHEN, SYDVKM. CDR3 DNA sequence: TGTGCCAGCAGTTTAGGCCAGGTAGAGACCCAGTACTTC. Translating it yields CASSLGQVETQYF.

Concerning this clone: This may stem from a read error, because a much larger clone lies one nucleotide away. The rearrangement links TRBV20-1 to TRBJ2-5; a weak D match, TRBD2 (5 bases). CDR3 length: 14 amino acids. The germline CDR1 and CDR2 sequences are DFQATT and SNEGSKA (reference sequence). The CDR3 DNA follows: TGCAGTTCTAGACCAACTAGTCCGCAAGAGACCCAGTACTTC. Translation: CSSRPTSPQETQYF.

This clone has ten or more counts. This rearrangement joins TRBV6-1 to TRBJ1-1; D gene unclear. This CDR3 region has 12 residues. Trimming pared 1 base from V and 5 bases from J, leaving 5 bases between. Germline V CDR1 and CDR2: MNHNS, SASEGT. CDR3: CASSEGRTEAFF. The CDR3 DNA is TGTGCCAGCAGTGAAGGACGGACTGAAGCTTTCTTT.

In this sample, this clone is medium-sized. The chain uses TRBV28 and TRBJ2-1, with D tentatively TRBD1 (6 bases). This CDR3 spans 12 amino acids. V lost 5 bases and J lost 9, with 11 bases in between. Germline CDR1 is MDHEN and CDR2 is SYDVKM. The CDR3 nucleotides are TGTGCCAGCAGTCAAACAGGGTTTGAGCAGTTCTTC. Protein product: CASSQTGFEQFF.

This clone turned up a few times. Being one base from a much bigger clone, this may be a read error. The CDR3 protein is CSISESLGTMNTEAFF. The CDR3 nucleotides read TGTTCCATCAGTGAGTCTCTGGGGACCATGAACACTGAAGCTTTCTTT. This rearrangement joins TRBV10-3 to TRBJ1-1; maybe TRBD1 (5 bases). Germline lookup yields CDR1 ENHRY and CDR2 SYGVKD. The CDR3 totals 16 residues.

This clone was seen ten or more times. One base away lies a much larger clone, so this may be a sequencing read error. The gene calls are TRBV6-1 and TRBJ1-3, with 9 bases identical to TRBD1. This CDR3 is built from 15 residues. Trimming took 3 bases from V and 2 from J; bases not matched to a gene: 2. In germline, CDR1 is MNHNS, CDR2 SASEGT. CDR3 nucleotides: TGTGCCAGCAGTGACTACAGGGGGCCTGGAAACACCATATATTTT. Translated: CASSDYRGPGNTIYF.

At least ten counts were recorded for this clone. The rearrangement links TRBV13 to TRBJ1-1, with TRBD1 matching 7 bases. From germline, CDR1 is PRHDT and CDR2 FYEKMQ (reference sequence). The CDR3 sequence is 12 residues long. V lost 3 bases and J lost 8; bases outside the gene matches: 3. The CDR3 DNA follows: TGTGCCAGCAGCTTCAGGGGGGGGGAAGCTTTCTTT. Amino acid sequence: CASSFRGGEAFF.

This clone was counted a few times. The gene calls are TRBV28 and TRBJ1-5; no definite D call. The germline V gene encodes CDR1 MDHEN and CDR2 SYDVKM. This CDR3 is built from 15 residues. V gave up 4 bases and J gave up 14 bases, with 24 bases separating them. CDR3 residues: CASSSNHEVNQHKHF. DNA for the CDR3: TGTGCCAGCAGTTCCAACCACGAGGTCAATCAGCACAAGCATTTT. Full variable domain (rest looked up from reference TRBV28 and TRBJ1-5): DVKVTQSSRYLVKRTGEKVFLECVQDMDHENMFWYRQDPGLGLRLIYFSYDVKMKEKGDIPEGYSVSREKKERFSLILESASTNQTSMYLCASSSNHEVNQHKHFGDGTRLSIL.

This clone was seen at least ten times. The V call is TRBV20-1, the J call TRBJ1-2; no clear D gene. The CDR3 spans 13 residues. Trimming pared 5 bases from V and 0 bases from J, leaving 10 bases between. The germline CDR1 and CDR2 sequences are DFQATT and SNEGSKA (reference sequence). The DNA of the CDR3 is TGCAGTGCTTCGGACCCAGCTAACTATGGCTACACCTTC. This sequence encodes CSASDPANYGYTF.

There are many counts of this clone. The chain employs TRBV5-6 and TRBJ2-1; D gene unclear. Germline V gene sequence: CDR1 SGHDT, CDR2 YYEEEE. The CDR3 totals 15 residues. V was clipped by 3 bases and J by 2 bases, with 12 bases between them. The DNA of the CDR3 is TGTGCCAGCAGCTCCCGGATTCACCCCTACAATGAGCAGTTCTTC. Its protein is CASSSRIHPYNEQFF.